This TCR beta chain was captured by sequencing in a study of shared clonotypes between healthy human individuals. The CDR3 extends over 12 amino acids. Germline V gene lookup returns CDR1 LNHDA and CDR2 SQIVND (reference sequence). Trimming pared 11 bases from V and 4 bases from J, leaving 12 bases between. The method was immunoSEQ multiplex PCR; TCRdb's version includes in-frame clones alone and lacks a portion of them. The sample consists of some 550,000 clones, roughly 97% of them appearing once. The genes are TRBV19 and TRBJ1-5; D gene uncertain. The material sequenced was naive CD4+ T cells sorted from blood. Subset: CD45RA+ positively selected. This clonotype originated in a woman in her twenties or thirties in good health. In DNA, the CDR3 is TGTGCCCGTCGGGCCAGTAATCAGCCCCAGCATTTT. Translated: CARRASNQPQHF.